Listed below are T cell receptor beta chains from one sample, sequenced in a study of blood T cells in healthy people across ages. TCRdb reanalysed the 5' RACE reads using MiXCR and keeps one entry per CDR3 protein. The sample records 700,000 to 950,000 distinct CDR3 sequences, roughly two fifths being singletons. Material for sequencing was blood. These receptors were taken from a woman aged 60 to 75 in good health. CDR3s include the opening cysteine and the closing phenylalanine or tryptophan. Each record gives: clone size, V gene, J gene, D gene, CDR3 DNA, CDR3 protein. The D gene is left open where the match is weak. Part of the rows lack a size; the others show once, few, many or a class for expanded clones.

size: few; V: TRBV29-1; J: TRBJ1-2; D: .; DNA: TGCAGCGTTGAAGACAGCGGCTACACCTTC; CDR3: CSVEDSGYTF
size: few; V: TRBV5-6; J: TRBJ1-4; D: TRBD1; DNA: TGTGCCAGCAGCCCCGGGACAGCGTTTAATGAAAAACTGTTTTTT; CDR3: CASSPGTAFNEKLFF
size: few; V: TRBV7-3; J: TRBJ1-2; D: .; DNA: TGTGCCAGCAGCTTCCAGGGCGGAGAATATGGCTACACCTTC; CDR3: CASSFQGGEYGYTF
size: .; V: TRBV6-1; J: TRBJ2-1; D: .; DNA: TGTGCCAGCAGGGTAGCGTGGAGCTCCTACAATGAGCAGTTCTTC; CDR3: CASRVAWSSYNEQFF
size: many; V: TRBV9; J: TRBJ1-2; D: .; DNA: TGTGCCAGCAGCAGCCCCCCGGAATATGGCTACACCTTC; CDR3: CASSSPPEYGYTF
size: few; V: TRBV12-3/TRBV12-4; J: TRBJ1-5; D: .; DNA: TGTGCCAGCAGTTTAAAAGTAAGGGGAGGTCAGCCCCAGCATTTT; CDR3: CASSLKVRGGQPQHF
size: few; V: TRBV7-3; J: TRBJ2-6; D: .; DNA: TGTGCCACCTCCTGGGGGTATGGGGCCAACGTCCTGACTTTC; CDR3: CATSWGYGANVLTF
size: .; V: TRBV9; J: TRBJ2-3; D: .; DNA: TGTGCCGGGCATAGGTGCCATACGCAGTATTTT; CDR3: CAGHRCHTQYF
size: .; V: TRBV7-7; J: TRBJ2-1; D: TRBD2; DNA: TGTGCTAGCAGCCCCCCCGGACTAGCGAACAATGAGCAGTTCTTC; CDR3: CASSPPGLANNEQFF
size: .; V: TRBV20-1; J: TRBJ2-5; D: TRBD2; DNA: TGCAGTGCTAGAGTGCCCAGCGGGGGGTTCCAAGAGACCCAGTACTTC; CDR3: CSARVPSGGFQETQYF
size: .; V: TRBV12-3/TRBV12-4; J: TRBJ2-7; D: TRBD2; DNA: TGTGCCAGCAGTCGGACTAGCGAGTCCTGCGAGCAGTACTTC; CDR3: CASSRTSESCEQYF
size: few; V: TRBV20-1; J: TRBJ2-7; D: TRBD2; DNA: TGCAGTGCTAGCCAGACTAGCGGGGGGTTCAACGAGCAGTACTTC; CDR3: CSASQTSGGFNEQYF
size: .; V: TRBV6-5; J: TRBJ2-7; D: TRBD2; DNA: TGTGCCAGCAGTCACGCAAGCGGGGACTCCTACGAGCAGTACTTC; CDR3: CASSHASGDSYEQYF
size: .; V: TRBV20-1; J: TRBJ1-1; D: .; DNA: TGCAGTGCTAGAGAGCCAGACGACACGAGGGAAGCTTTCTTT; CDR3: CSAREPDDTREAFF
size: .; V: TRBV6-5; J: TRBJ1-2; D: TRBD1; DNA: TGTGCCAGCAGTTACTTCAGGGGGCACTATGGCTACACCTTC; CDR3: CASSYFRGHYGYTF
size: once; V: TRBV20-1; J: TRBJ2-1; D: TRBD2; DNA: TGCAGTGCAGCCGGACTAGCGGGAGGCGTTGAGCAGTTCTTC; CDR3: CSAAGLAGGVEQFF
size: .; V: TRBV15; J: TRBJ1-2; D: .; DNA: TGTGCCACCAATTTAGGGGGGCGTTCGGATGGCTACACCTTC; CDR3: CATNLGGRSDGYTF
size: .; V: TRBV6-2/TRBV6-3; J: TRBJ1-1; D: TRBD1; DNA: TGTGCCGCCCGGACGGGACAGATAAACACTGAAGCTTTCTTT; CDR3: CAARTGQINTEAFF
size: .; V: TRBV10-3; J: TRBJ2-3; D: TRBD2; DNA: TGTGCCATCAGTGATTTAGCGGGAGACACAGATACGCAGTATTTT; CDR3: CAISDLAGDTDTQYF
size: .; V: TRBV9; J: TRBJ2-3; D: TRBD1; DNA: TGTGCCAGCAGCGTAGGAACAGGGGAATGGGATACGCAGTATTTT; CDR3: CASSVGTGEWDTQYF
size: .; V: TRBV24-1; J: TRBJ2-4; D: .; DNA: TGTGCCATCAGTGATGTTCGGGGTGCCAAAAACATTCAGTACTTC; CDR3: CAISDVRGAKNIQYF
size: few; V: TRBV19; J: TRBJ2-1; D: .; DNA: TGTGCCAGTAGCCATGTTCCGGGCAGCTCCTACAATGAGCAGTTCTTC; CDR3: CASSHVPGSSYNEQFF
size: few; V: TRBV3-1; J: TRBJ2-7; D: TRBD2; DNA: TGTGCCAGCAGCCAGCGAACTAGCGGAACACCTCACGAGCAGTACTTC; CDR3: CASSQRTSGTPHEQYF
size: .; V: TRBV29-1; J: TRBJ1-4; D: .; DNA: TGCAGCGCCCTTCTAACTAATGAAAAACTGTTTTTT; CDR3: CSALLTNEKLFF
size: many; V: TRBV10-3; J: TRBJ2-2; D: .; DNA: TGTGCCACCTGTAGAGGCGAGACCCCCGGGGAGCTGTTTTTT; CDR3: CATCRGETPGELFF
size: .; V: TRBV7-6; J: TRBJ2-5; D: .; DNA: TGTGCCAGCAGCTTAGTTCAAGCTGCAGAGACCCAGTACTTC; CDR3: CASSLVQAAETQYF
size: .; V: TRBV7-9; J: TRBJ1-5; D: .; DNA: TGTGCCAGCAGCTTGTGGGGGGCAGGGGTCAATCAGCCCCAGCATTTT; CDR3: CASSLWGAGVNQPQHF
size: .; V: TRBV30; J: TRBJ1-6; D: .; DNA: TGTGCCTGGAGTGAAACTCATAATTCACCCCTCCACTTT; CDR3: CAWSETHNSPLHF
size: .; V: TRBV2; J: TRBJ2-2; D: .; DNA: TGTGTCAGCACCGAACAGGGTCTAGAGGTCACCGGGGAGCTGTTTTTT; CDR3: CVSTEQGLEVTGELFF
size: .; V: TRBV6-2/TRBV6-3; J: TRBJ1-6; D: .; DNA: TGTGCCAGCAGTCCCCGCCACGGACATTCACCCCTCCACTTT; CDR3: CASSPRHGHSPLHF
size: .; V: TRBV3-1; J: TRBJ1-6; D: TRBD1; DNA: TGTGCCAGCAGACCGCGGGACAGGGGGAATTCACCCCTCCACTTT; CDR3: CASRPRDRGNSPLHF
size: .; V: TRBV3-1; J: TRBJ2-5; D: .; DNA: TGTGCCAGCGACCGGGTCTTGGGGGCCAATGAGCAGTACTTC; CDR3: CASDRVLGANEQYF
size: .; V: TRBV5-1; J: TRBJ2-1; D: TRBD1; DNA: TGCGCCAGCAGCCCGGGACGGGGGACAGGACTTGACAATGAGCAGTTCTTC; CDR3: CASSPGRGTGLDNEQFF
size: many; V: TRBV9; J: TRBJ2-1; D: TRBD2; DNA: TGTGCCAGCAGCCCTAGTGGACTAGCGGGGACCGAGCAGTTCTTC; CDR3: CASSPSGLAGTEQFF
size: .; V: TRBV10-3; J: TRBJ2-7; D: .; DNA: TGTGCCATCAGTGGGCCGCCGGCCGATACCTACGAGCAGTACTTC; CDR3: CAISGPPADTYEQYF
size: .; V: TRBV12-5; J: TRBJ2-5; D: .; DNA: TGTGCTAGTGGTCCCGGTGGAAGCCAAGAGACCCAGTACTTC; CDR3: CASGPGGSQETQYF
size: few; V: TRBV7-2; J: TRBJ1-1; D: .; DNA: TGTGCCAGCAGCGCCCACGGGGACACTGAAGCTTTCTTT; CDR3: CASSAHGDTEAFF
size: .; V: TRBV11-2; J: TRBJ2-5; D: .; DNA: TGTGCCAGCAGCGACCGAGGGTCTTTTAGGTACCAAGAGACCCAGTACTTC; CDR3: CASSDRGSFRYQETQYF
size: .; V: TRBV12-3/TRBV12-4; J: TRBJ2-3; D: .; DNA: TGTGCCAGCCGTACGAGGGGGATACTCACAGATACGCAGTATTTT; CDR3: CASRTRGILTDTQYF
size: .; V: TRBV11-2; J: TRBJ2-7; D: .; DNA: TGTGCCAGCAGCCCTAGCTTAATCAATGAGCAGTACTTC; CDR3: CASSPSLINEQYF
size: .; V: TRBV20-1; J: TRBJ2-1; D: TRBD2; DNA: TGCAGTGCTAGTTTGGCTAGCGGAGGGAATGAGCAGTTCTTC; CDR3: CSASLASGGNEQFF
size: .; V: TRBV15; J: TRBJ2-7; D: .; DNA: TGTGCCACCAGCAGAGGCCTCTACGAGCAGTACTTC; CDR3: CATSRGLYEQYF
size: .; V: TRBV15; J: TRBJ2-5; D: TRBD2; DNA: TGTGCCACCAGCACCGGACTAGCGCGGGAGACCCAGTACTTC; CDR3: CATSTGLARETQYF
size: .; V: TRBV7-9; J: TRBJ2-1; D: TRBD2; DNA: TGTGCCAGCAGCTCCCCTGGGCTAGCGGGAGTAAATGAGCAGTTCTTC; CDR3: CASSSPGLAGVNEQFF
size: once; V: TRBV6-1; J: TRBJ2-3; D: .; DNA: TGTGCCAGCAGGGAAGCAGGTTACACAGATACGCAGTATTTT; CDR3: CASREAGYTDTQYF
size: .; V: TRBV27; J: TRBJ1-2; D: TRBD1; DNA: TGTGCCAGCAGTTTCGGGACAGCTTCTTATGGCTACACCTTC; CDR3: CASSFGTASYGYTF
size: .; V: TRBV20-1; J: TRBJ2-3; D: TRBD1; DNA: TGCAGTGCTAGTCCGGGACAGGGGTTTTTAGATACGCAGTATTTT; CDR3: CSASPGQGFLDTQYF
size: .; V: TRBV6-2/TRBV6-3; J: TRBJ1-4; D: TRBD1; DNA: TGTGCCAGCAGGAGGGGGCTTGGTGAAAAACTGTTTTTT; CDR3: CASRRGLGEKLFF
size: many; V: TRBV29-1; J: TRBJ2-7; D: .; DNA: TGCAGCGTTGCGGGGCCCGAGCAGTACTTC; CDR3: CSVAGPEQYF
size: many; V: TRBV7-2; J: TRBJ2-5; D: .; DNA: TGTGCCAGCAGCCGGGGATCACAAGAGACCCAGTACTTC; CDR3: CASSRGSQETQYF